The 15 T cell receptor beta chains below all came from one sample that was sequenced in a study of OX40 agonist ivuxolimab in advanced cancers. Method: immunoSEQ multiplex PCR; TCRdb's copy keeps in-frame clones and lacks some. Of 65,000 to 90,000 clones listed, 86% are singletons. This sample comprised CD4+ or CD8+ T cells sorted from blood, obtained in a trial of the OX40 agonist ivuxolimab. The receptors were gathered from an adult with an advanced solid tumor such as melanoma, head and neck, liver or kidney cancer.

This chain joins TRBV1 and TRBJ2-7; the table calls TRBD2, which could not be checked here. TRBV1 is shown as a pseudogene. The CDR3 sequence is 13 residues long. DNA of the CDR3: TGCACCAGCAGGAGCGGGGCCTCCTACGAGCAGTACTTC. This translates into CTSRSGASYEQYF.

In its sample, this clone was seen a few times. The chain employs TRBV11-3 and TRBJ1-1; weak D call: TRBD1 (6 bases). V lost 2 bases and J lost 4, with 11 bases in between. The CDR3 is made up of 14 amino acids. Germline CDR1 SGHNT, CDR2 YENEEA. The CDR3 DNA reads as TGTGCCAGCAGCTTAACAGGGTCTGGCACTGAAGCTTTCTTT. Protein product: CASSLTGSGTEAFF. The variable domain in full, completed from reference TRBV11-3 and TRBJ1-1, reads EAGVVQSPRYKIIEKKQPVAFWCNPISGHNTLYWYLQNLGQGPELLIRYENEEAVDDSQLPKDRFSAERLKGVDSTLKIQPAELGDSAVYLCASSLTGSGTEAFFGQGTRLTVV.

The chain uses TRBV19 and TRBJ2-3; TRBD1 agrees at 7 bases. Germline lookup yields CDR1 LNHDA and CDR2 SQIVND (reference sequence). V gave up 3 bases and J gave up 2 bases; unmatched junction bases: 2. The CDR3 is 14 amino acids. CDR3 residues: CASSMDRYTDTQYF. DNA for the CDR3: TGTGCCAGTAGTATGGACAGGTACACAGATACGCAGTATTTT.

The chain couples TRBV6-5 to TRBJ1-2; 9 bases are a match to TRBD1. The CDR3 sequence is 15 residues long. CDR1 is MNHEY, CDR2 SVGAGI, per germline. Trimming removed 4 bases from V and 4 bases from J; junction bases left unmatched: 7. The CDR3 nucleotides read TGTGCCAGCAGTTCAAAGGACAGGGGTTCCTATGGCTACACCTTC. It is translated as CASSSKDRGSYGYTF.

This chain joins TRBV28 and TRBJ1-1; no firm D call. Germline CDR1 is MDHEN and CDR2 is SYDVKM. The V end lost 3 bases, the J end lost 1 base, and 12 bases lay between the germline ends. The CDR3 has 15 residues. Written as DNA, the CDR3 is TGTGCCAGCAGTTTCTGGGTATCGACGAACACTGAAGCTTTCTTT. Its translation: CASSFWVSTNTEAFF.

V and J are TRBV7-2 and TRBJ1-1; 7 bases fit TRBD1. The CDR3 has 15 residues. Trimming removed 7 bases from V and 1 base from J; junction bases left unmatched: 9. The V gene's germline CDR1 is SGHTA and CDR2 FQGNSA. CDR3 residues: CASTPDRATNTEAFF. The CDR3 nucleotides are TGTGCCAGCACCCCCGACAGGGCGACGAACACTGAAGCTTTCTTT.

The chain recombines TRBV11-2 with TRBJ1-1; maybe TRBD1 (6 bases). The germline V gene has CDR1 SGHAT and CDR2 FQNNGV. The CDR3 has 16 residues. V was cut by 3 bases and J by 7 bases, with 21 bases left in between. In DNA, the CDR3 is TGTGCCAGCAGCTTTTTCCGCCCAGGGGACGGGGATGAAGCTTTCTTT. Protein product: CASSFFRPGDGDEAFF.

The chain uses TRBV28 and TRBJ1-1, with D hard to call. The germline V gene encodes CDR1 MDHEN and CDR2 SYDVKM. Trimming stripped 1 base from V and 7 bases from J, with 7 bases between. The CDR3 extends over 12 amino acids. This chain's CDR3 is CASSLSGFEAFF. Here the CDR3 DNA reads TGTGCCAGCAGTTTATCGGGATTTGAAGCTTTCTTT.

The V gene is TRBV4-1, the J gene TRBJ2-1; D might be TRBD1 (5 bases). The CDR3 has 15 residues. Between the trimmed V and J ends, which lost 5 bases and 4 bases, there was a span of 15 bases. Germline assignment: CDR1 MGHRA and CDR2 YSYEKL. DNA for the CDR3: TGCGCCAGCAGCGGCGAACAGGTCTCATACAATGAGCAGTTCTTC. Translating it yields CASSGEQVSYNEQFF.

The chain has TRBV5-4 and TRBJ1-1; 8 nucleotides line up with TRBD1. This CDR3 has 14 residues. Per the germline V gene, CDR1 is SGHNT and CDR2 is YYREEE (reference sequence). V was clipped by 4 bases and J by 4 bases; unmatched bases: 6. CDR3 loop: CASSPSTGGTEAFF. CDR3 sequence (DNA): TGTGCCAGCAGCCCGAGCACAGGGGGCACTGAAGCTTTCTTT.

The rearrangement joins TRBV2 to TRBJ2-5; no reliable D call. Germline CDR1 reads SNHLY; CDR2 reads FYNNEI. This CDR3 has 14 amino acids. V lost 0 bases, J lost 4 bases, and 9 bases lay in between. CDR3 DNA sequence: TGTGCCAGCAGTGAAGCGGGAAGGGCAGAGACCCAGTACTTC. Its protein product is CASSEAGRAETQYF.

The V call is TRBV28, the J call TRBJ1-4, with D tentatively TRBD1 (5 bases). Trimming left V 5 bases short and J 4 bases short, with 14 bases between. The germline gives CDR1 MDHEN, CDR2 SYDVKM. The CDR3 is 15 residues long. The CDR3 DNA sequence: TGTGCCAGCAGTCCCTCCGGGGCTCTTAATGAAAAACTGTTTTTT. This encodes CASSPSGALNEKLFF.

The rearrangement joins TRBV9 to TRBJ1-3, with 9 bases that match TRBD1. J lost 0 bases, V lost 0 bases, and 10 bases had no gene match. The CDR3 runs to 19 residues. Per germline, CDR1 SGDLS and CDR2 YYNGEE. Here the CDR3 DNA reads TGTGCCAGCAGCGTAGGGACAGGGGCCCTACTCAGCTCTGGAAACACCATATATTTT. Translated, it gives CASSVGTGALLSSGNTIYF.

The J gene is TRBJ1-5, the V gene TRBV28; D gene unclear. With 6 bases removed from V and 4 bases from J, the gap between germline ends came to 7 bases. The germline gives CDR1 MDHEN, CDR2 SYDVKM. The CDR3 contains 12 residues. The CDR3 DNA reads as TGTGCCAGCAGCCCAATTAATCAGCCCCAGCATTTT. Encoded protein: CASSPINQPQHF.

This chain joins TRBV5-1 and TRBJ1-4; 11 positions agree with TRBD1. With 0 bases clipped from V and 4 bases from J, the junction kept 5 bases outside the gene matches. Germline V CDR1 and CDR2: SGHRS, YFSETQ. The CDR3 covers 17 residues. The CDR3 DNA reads TGCGCCAGCAGCTTGGCACCGGGACAGGGGGGTAATGAAAAACTGTTTTTT. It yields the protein CASSLAPGQGGNEKLFF.